The 26 T cell receptor beta chains below were found in one sample sequenced in a study of radiotherapy plus CTLA-4 blockade in lung cancer. Sequenced by immunoSEQ multiplex PCR; TCRdb stores in-frame clones only, minus some. The data show approximately 45,000 clones, roughly 59% seen once. Sample: peripheral blood, taken from a patient treated with radiotherapy plus ipilimumab. These receptors were collected from a human donor with non-small cell lung cancer who had a partial response to radiotherapy plus ipilimumab.

This chain connects TRBV7-9 to TRBJ2-1, with 7 bases fitting TRBD1. The length of the CDR3 is 15 residues. Per the germline V gene, CDR1 is SEHNR and CDR2 is FQNEAQ (reference sequence). The V segment lost 6 bases and the J segment 0 bases; nucleotides outside the gene matches: 5. In DNA, the CDR3 is TGTGCCAGCAGTAACAGGGGTAGCTCCTACAATGAGCAGTTCTTC. The encoded protein is CASSNRGSSYNEQFF.

This rearrangement joins TRBV28 to TRBJ2-7; weak D call: TRBD2 (6 bases). CDR1 is MDHEN, CDR2 SYDVKM, per germline. CDR3 length: 15 residues. V lost 4 bases and J lost 3, with 16 bases in between. DNA for the CDR3: TGTGCCAGCAGTTCCCCCGGGGGACGGGGCTACGAGCAGTACTTC. As protein: CASSSPGGRGYEQYF.

This clone was found a few times. The chain has TRBV6-1 and TRBJ2-5; D gene unclear. Germline V gene lookup returns CDR1 MNHNS and CDR2 SASEGT. Trimming left V 8 bases short and J 4 bases short, with 8 bases between. The CDR3 is 11 residues long. CDR3 in amino acids: CASRGGETQYF. The CDR3 nucleotides read TGTGCCAGCCGTGGCGGAGAGACCCAGTACTTC.

The chain joins TRBV12-5 to TRBJ2-7; D unclear. CDR1 is LGHNT, CDR2 FRNRAP, per germline. The CDR3 has 15 residues. The V end lost 5 bases, the J end lost 1 base, and 15 bases lay between the germline ends. This chain's CDR3 is CASGPGWVASYEQYF. Here the CDR3 DNA reads TGTGCTAGTGGTCCCGGGTGGGTAGCATCCTACGAGCAGTACTTC.

V gene TRBV2 combines with J gene TRBJ1-3; a possible D gene is TRBD1 (6 bases). This CDR3 is built from 13 residues. V lost 8 bases to trimming and J lost 0 bases, with 8 bases between them. CDR1 SNHLY and CDR2 FYNNEI come from the germline V gene. The CDR3 is CASGTSSGNTIYF. CDR3 DNA: TGTGCCAGCGGGACAAGCTCTGGAAACACCATATATTTT.

This chain joins TRBV6-5 and TRBJ2-3; D not resolved. Trimming shortened V by 2 bases and J by 7 bases, and 10 bases separated the two germline ends. Germline CDR1 is MNHEY and CDR2 is SVGAGI. The CDR3 is 13 amino acids. The CDR3 spells CASSYGPPNTQYF. The DNA of the CDR3 is TGTGCCAGCAGTTACGGGCCTCCAAATACGCAGTATTTT.

The J gene is TRBJ2-5, the V gene TRBV29-1; 7 bases line up with TRBD2. Germline V gene lookup returns CDR1 SQVTM and CDR2 ANQGSEA. J was trimmed by 4 bases and V by 2 bases; bases with no gene match: 4. The CDR3 contains 13 residues. The CDR3 DNA is TGCAGCGTTGAACGACTAGCCTCAGAGACCCAGTACTTC. It yields the protein CSVERLASETQYF.

CDR3 nucleotides: TGCGCCAGCAGCGGAGAGACTGAAGCTTTCTTT. This encodes CASSGETEAFF. The chain employs TRBV5-1 and TRBJ1-1, with unresolved D. V lost 4 bases to trimming and J lost 5 bases, with 6 bases between them. The germline V gene has CDR1 SGHRS and CDR2 YFSETQ. This CDR3 is 11 amino acids long.

The CDR3 bases are TGTGCCAGCAGTGCGACTAGCACCACAGATACGCAGTATTTT. It encodes CASSATSTTDTQYF. The V call is TRBV6-4, the J call TRBJ2-3; 7 bases are shared with TRBD2. The CDR3 spans 14 residues. Germline V gene data show CDR1 as MRHNA and CDR2 as SNTAGT. Trimming removed 4 bases from V and 2 bases from J; junction bases left unmatched: 3.

V is TRBV18 and J is TRBJ1-4, with D perhaps TRBD1 (5 bases). The V end was cut by 4 bases, the J end by 0 bases, with 12 bases between. The CDR3 loop spans 16 amino acids. Germline V gene lookup returns CDR1 KGHSH and CDR2 LQKENI. CDR3 loop: CASSRGRVATNEKLFF. For the CDR3, the DNA is TGTGCCAGCTCACGGGGCAGGGTGGCAACTAATGAAAAACTGTTTTTT.

V is TRBV7-2 and J is TRBJ2-5, with TRBD2 matching 7 bases. This CDR3 has 15 residues. V shed 5 bases and J 1 base; nucleotides not matched to a gene: 7. Germline CDR1 SGHTA, CDR2 FQGNSA. The CDR3 DNA reads TGTGCCAGCAGCACGTACCAGCGGGGCCAAGAGACCCAGTACTTC. It translates to CASSTYQRGQETQYF.

The table lists this clone with a few counts. V is TRBV7-9 and J is TRBJ1-2, with D maybe TRBD1 (6 bases). CDR3 size: 14 residues. Germline V gene sequence: CDR1 SEHNR, CDR2 FQNEAQ (reference sequence). The germline V and J ends were trimmed by 3 bases and 2 bases, with 10 bases remaining between them. The CDR3, as DNA: TGTGCCAGCAGCTTGGGACACCCGAACTATGGCTACACCTTC. Translation: CASSLGHPNYGYTF.

A few counts support this clone. The J gene is TRBJ2-2, the V gene TRBV2; unclear D gene. The CDR3 consists of 13 residues. Germline lookup yields CDR1 SNHLY and CDR2 FYNNEI. V was cut by 9 bases and J by 6 bases, with 14 bases left in between. CDR3 DNA: TGTGCCAGTTCCGTTGAGTTCGCCGGGGAGCTGTTTTTT. Translated, it gives CASSVEFAGELFF.

This sequence joins TRBV7-8 and TRBJ1-2, with D perhaps matching TRBD1 (6 bases). V was pared by 4 bases and J by 7 bases, with 16 bases between. Germline V gene lookup returns CDR1 SGHVS and CDR2 FQNEAQ. The CDR3 loop spans 14 amino acids. The CDR3 sequence: CASSSSRTASGYTF. The CDR3 DNA reads as TGTGCCAGCAGCTCGTCAAGGACAGCCAGTGGCTACACCTTC. The full variable domain, with the rest looked up from reference TRBV7-8 and TRBJ1-2, is GAGVSQSPRYKVAKRGQDVALRCDPISGHVSLFWYQQALGQGPEFLTYFQNEAQLDKSGLPSDRFFAERPEGSVSTLKIQRTQQEDSAVYLCASSSSRTASGYTFGSGTRLTVV.

CDR3 coding DNA: TGTGCCAGCAGCTTGGGGCCAGCTGAAGCTTTCTTT. Residues: CASSLGPAEAFF. The V call is TRBV5-6, the J call TRBJ1-1; D is ambiguous. CDR1 SGHDT and CDR2 YYEEEE come from the germline V gene. Trimming stripped 0 bases from V and 6 bases from J, with 6 bases between. The CDR3 is 12 residues long.

This clone has just one count. This rearrangement joins TRBV27 to TRBJ1-5, with no clear D. Germline V gene data show CDR1 as MNHEY and CDR2 as SMNVEV (reference sequence). This CDR3 comprises 13 residues. V was shortened by 5 bases and J by 4 bases, with 9 bases between the two germline ends. The CDR3 loop reads CASSKTLNQPQHF. DNA for the CDR3: TGTGCCAGCAGTAAGACACTGAATCAGCCCCAGCATTTT.

This chain's CDR3 is CASSQGSRSSYEQYF. The CDR3 DNA reads as TGTGCCAGCAGCCAGGGCTCCAGGAGCTCCTACGAGCAGTACTTC. The chain recombines TRBV9 with TRBJ2-7; tentative D call: TRBD1 (5 bases). The germline CDR1 and CDR2 sequences are SGDLS and YYNGEE. The CDR3 is made up of 15 amino acids. With 4 bases removed from V and 0 bases from J, the gap between germline ends came to 14 bases.

The V and J genes are TRBV27 and TRBJ2-7; D perhaps matches TRBD1 (6 bases). The ends were cut back, 6 bases at V and 0 bases at J, with 18 bases in the middle. Looked up from germline, CDR1 is MNHEY and CDR2 is SMNVEV (reference sequence). The CDR3 is 16 residues long. For the CDR3, the DNA is TGTGCCAGCAGACAGCTAATTACGGACAGCTCCTACGAGCAGTACTTC. Translated, it gives CASRQLITDSSYEQYF.

This chain links TRBV5-6 with TRBJ1-5, with D unclear. Looked up from germline, CDR1 is SGHDT and CDR2 is YYEEEE. The CDR3 has 15 residues. The V end was cut by 2 bases, the J end by 7 bases, with 16 bases between. CDR3 residues: CASSFRPSPGQPQHF. The CDR3 bases are TGTGCCAGCAGCTTCCGACCTAGCCCCGGACAGCCCCAGCATTTT.

The V and J genes are TRBV13 and TRBJ2-3, with TRBD2 matching over 8 bases. The CDR3 has 14 residues. Per germline, CDR1 PRHDT and CDR2 FYEKMQ (reference sequence). V lost 4 bases and J lost 5; bases outside the gene matches: 5. CDR3 nucleotide sequence: TGTGCCAGCAGCTCCGGGGGGGTGGAAGATACGCAGTATTTT. Its translation: CASSSGGVEDTQYF.

In the case of this clone: The sample contains more than one DNA sequence encoding this CDR3. V is TRBV5-6 and J is TRBJ2-5; 11 bases fit TRBD2. V lost 1 base to trimming and J lost 5 bases; unmatched junction nucleotides: 4. CDR1 SGHDT and CDR2 YYEEEE come from the germline V gene. This CDR3 is 15 amino acids long. The CDR3 coding sequence is TGTGCCAGCAGCTTGCTAGCGGGGGGTAGGGAGACCCAGTACTTC. Translation gives CASSLLAGGRETQYF. The whole variable domain, filled in from reference TRBV5-6 and TRBJ2-5, reads DAGVTQSPTHLIKTRGQQVTLRCSPKSGHDTVSWYQQALGQGPQFIFQYYEEEERQRGNFPDRFSGHQFPNYSSELNVNALLLGDSALYLCASSLLAGGRETQYFGPGTRLLVL.

V is TRBV4-1 and J is TRBJ1-2, with 7 bases identical to TRBD1. There are 14 residues in the CDR3. V trimming: 4 bases; J trimming: 2 bases; junction bases outside the gene matches: 4. The germline V gene has CDR1 MGHRA and CDR2 YSYEKL. CDR3 nucleotide sequence: TGCGCCAGCAGCCCGCCGGGACAGAACTATGGCTACACCTTC. Translated, it gives CASSPPGQNYGYTF.

The chain joins TRBV7-9 to TRBJ1-6; possibly TRBD1 for D (6 bases). Germline CDR1 SEHNR, CDR2 FQNEAQ (reference sequence). This CDR3 has 19 amino acids. V was cut by 1 base and J by 10 bases, with 26 bases left in between. CDR3 sequence reads: CASSLEGRGFQSFGSPLHF. The CDR3 DNA follows: TGTGCCAGCAGCTTAGAGGGCAGGGGCTTCCAGAGCTTTGGGTCACCCCTCCACTTT.

The rearrangement uses TRBV5-5 and TRBJ2-7, with TRBD2 matching 7 bases. CDR3 size: 15 residues. Germline V gene data show CDR1 as SGHKS and CDR2 as YYEKEE (reference sequence). V was clipped by 3 bases and J by 1 base; unmatched bases: 7. In nucleotides, the CDR3 is TGTGCCAGCAGCTACGACGGGAGGACTTCCTACGAGCAGTACTTC. This codes for CASSYDGRTSYEQYF.

This sequence joins TRBV5-4 and TRBJ2-3; tentatively, D is TRBD2 (6 bases). The CDR3 contains 13 residues. V dropped 9 bases and J dropped 2 bases, with 13 bases sitting between them. Germline CDR1 and CDR2: SGHNT and YYREEE (reference sequence). Written as DNA, the CDR3 is TGTGCCATCTCCCGGGAGCCCACAGATACGCAGTATTTT. This codes for CAISREPTDTQYF.

CDR3 bases: TGTGCCAGCAGCTTGACTAGCGGGGGGGCAGTAGATACGCAGTATTTT. This translates into CASSLTSGGAVDTQYF. The chain has TRBV5-4 and TRBJ2-3, with 13 bases lining up with TRBD2. Unmatched junction bases numbered 4, after V lost 1 base and J lost 5 bases. Germline V gene lookup returns CDR1 SGHNT and CDR2 YYREEE (reference sequence). CDR3 size: 16 residues. Based on the CDR3 plus reference TRBV5-4 and TRBJ2-3, the full variable domain is ETGVTQSPTHLIKTRGQQVTLRCSSQSGHNTVSWYQQALGQGPQFIFQYYREEENGRGNFPPRFSGLQFPNYSSELNVNALELDDSALYLCASSLTSGGAVDTQYFGPGTRLTVL.